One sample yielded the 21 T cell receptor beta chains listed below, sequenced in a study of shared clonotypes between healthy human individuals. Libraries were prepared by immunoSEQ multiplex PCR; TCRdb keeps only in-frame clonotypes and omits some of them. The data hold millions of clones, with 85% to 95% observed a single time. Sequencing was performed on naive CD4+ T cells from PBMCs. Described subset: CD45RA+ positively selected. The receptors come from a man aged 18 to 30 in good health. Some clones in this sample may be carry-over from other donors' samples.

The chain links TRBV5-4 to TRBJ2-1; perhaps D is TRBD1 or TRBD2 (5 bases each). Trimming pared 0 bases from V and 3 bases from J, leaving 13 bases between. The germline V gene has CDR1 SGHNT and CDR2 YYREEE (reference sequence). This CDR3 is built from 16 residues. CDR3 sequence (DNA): TGTGCCAGCAGCTTGGGCGGGTTAAGGGGCTACAATGAGCAGTTCTTC. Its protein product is CASSLGGLRGYNEQFF.

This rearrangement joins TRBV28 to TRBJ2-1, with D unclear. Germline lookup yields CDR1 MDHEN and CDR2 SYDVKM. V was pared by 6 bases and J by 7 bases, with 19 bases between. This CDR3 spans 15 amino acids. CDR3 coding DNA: TGTGCCAGCAGCTCCATAAACGGTGGCCTGAATGAGCAGTTCTTC. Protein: CASSSINGGLNEQFF.

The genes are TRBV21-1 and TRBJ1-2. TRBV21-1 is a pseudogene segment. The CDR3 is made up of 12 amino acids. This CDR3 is CASFPGSNGYTF. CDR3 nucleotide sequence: TGTGCCAGCTTCCCGGGGAGCAATGGCTACACCTTC.

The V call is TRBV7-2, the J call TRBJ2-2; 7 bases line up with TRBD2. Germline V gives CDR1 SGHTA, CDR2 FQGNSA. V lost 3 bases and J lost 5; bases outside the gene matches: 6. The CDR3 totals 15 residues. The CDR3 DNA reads TGTGCCAGCAGCTTCCAAGCGGGATCGACCGGGGAGCTGTTTTTT. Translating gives CASSFQAGSTGELFF.

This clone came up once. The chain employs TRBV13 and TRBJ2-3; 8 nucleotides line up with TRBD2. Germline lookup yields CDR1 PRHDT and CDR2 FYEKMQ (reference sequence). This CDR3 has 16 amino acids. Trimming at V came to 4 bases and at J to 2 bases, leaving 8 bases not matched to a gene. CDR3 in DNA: TGTGCCAGCAGCTACTCGGGACTAGATGTCACAGATACGCAGTATTTT. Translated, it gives CASSYSGLDVTDTQYF.

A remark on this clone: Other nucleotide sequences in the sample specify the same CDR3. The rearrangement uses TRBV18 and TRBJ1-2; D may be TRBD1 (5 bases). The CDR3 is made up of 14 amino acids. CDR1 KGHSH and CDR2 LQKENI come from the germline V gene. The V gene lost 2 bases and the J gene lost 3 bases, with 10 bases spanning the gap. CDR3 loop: CASSPAQGYYGYTF. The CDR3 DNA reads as TGTGCCAGCTCACCAGCCCAGGGCTACTATGGCTACACCTTC.

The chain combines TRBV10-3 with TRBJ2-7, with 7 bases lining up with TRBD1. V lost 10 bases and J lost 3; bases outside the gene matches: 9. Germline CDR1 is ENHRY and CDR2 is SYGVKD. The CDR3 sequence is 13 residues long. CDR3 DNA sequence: TGTGCCACCTCGACGGGACAGAACTACGAGCAGTACTTC. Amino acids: CATSTGQNYEQYF.

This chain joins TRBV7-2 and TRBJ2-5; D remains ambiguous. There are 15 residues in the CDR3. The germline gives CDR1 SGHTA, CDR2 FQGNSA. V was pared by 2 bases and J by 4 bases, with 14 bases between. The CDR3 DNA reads TGTGCCAGCAGCTTACTCGGTAGCCCTGGAGAGACCCAGTACTTC. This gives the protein CASSLLGSPGETQYF.

This CDR3 is CASSSRGGAAYSGNTIYF. The CDR3 bases are TGTGCCAGCAGCTCGAGGGGCGGGGCGGCCTACTCTGGAAACACCATATATTTT. V gene TRBV11-2 combines with J gene TRBJ1-3; D is perhaps TRBD1 (5 bases). Trimming pared 4 bases from V and 0 bases from J, leaving 19 bases between. CDR1 and CDR2 from the germline V gene are SGHAT and FQNNGV. This CDR3 comprises 18 residues.

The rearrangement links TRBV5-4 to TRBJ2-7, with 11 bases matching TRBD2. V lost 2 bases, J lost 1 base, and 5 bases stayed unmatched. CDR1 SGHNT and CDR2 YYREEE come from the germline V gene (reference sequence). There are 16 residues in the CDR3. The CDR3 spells CASSFPLAGGSYEQYF. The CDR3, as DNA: TGTGCCAGCAGCTTTCCTCTAGCGGGAGGTTCCTACGAGCAGTACTTC.

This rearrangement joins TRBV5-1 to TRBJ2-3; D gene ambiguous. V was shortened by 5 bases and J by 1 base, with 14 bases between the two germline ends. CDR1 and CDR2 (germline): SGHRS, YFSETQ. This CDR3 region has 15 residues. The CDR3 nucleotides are TGCGCCAGCAGTAGACCGAACGATGGCACAGATACGCAGTATTTT. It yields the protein CASSRPNDGTDTQYF. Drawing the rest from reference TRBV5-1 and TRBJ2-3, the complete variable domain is KAGVTQTPRYLIKTRGQQVTLSCSPISGHRSVSWYQQTPGQGLQFLFEYFSETQRNKGNFPGRFSGRQFSNSRSEMNVSTLELGDSALYLCASSRPNDGTDTQYFGPGTRLTVL.

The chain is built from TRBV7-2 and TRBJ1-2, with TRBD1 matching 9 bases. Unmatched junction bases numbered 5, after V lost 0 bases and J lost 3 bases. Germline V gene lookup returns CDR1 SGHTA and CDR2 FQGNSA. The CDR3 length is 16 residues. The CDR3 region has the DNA TGTGCCAGCAGCTTAGCACAGGGGGCCATCTACTATGGCTACACCTTC. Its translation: CASSLAQGAIYYGYTF.

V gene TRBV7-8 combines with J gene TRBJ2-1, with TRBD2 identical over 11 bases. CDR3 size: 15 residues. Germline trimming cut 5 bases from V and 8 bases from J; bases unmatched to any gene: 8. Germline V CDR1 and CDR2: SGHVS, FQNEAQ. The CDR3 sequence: CASSTPSGRHYEQFF. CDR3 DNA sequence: TGTGCCAGCAGCACTCCTAGCGGGAGGCACTATGAGCAGTTCTTC.

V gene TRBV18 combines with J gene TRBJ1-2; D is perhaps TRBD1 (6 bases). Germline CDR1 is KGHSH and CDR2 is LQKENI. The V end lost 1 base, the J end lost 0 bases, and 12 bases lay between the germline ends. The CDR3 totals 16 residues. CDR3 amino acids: CASSPLWTAANYGYTF. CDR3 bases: TGTGCCAGCTCACCACTTTGGACAGCCGCTAACTATGGCTACACCTTC.

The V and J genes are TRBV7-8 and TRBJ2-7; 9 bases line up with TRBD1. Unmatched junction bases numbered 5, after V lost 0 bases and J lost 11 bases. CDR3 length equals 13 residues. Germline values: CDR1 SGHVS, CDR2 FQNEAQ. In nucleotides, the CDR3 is TGTGCCAGCAGCTTAGCGTTAGGGGACAGGGAGTACTTC. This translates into CASSLALGDREYF.

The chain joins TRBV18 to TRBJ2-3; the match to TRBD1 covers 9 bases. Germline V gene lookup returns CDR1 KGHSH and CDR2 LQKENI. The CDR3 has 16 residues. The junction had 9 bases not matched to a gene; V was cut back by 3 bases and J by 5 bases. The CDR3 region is CASSPKGQGGIDTQYF. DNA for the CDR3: TGTGCCAGCTCACCGAAGGGACAGGGCGGAATAGATACGCAGTATTTT.

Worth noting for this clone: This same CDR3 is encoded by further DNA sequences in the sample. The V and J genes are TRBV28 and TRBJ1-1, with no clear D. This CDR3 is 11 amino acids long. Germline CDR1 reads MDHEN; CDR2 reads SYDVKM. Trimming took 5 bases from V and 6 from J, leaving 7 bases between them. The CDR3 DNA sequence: TGTGCCAGCAGTAGCGGTGCTGAAGCTTTCTTT. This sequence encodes CASSSGAEAFF.

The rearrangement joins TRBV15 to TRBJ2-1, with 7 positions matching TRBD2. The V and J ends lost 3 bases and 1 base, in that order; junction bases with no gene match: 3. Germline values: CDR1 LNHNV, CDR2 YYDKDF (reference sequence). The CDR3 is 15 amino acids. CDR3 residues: CATSSRAGSYNEQFF. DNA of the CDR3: TGTGCCACCAGCAGTCGAGCGGGGTCCTACAATGAGCAGTTCTTC. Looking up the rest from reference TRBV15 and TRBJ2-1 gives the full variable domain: DAMVIQNPRYQVTQFGKPVTLSCSQTLNHNVMYWYQQKSSQAPKLLFHYYDKDFNNEADTPDNFQSRRPNTSFCFLDIRSPGLGDTAMYLCATSSRAGSYNEQFFGPGTRLTVL.

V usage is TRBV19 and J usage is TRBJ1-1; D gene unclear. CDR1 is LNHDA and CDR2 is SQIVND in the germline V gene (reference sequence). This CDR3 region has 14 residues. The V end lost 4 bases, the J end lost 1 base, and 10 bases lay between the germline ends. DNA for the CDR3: TGTGCCAGTAGTACTACAGTAAAGAACACTGAAGCTTTCTTT. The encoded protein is CASSTTVKNTEAFF.

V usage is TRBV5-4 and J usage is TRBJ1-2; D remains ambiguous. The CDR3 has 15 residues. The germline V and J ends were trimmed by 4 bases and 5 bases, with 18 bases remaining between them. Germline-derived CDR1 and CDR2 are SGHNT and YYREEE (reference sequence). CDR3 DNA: TGTGCCAGCAGCCATCAAAGAGACGGAAGATATGGCTACACCTTC. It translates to CASSHQRDGRYGYTF.

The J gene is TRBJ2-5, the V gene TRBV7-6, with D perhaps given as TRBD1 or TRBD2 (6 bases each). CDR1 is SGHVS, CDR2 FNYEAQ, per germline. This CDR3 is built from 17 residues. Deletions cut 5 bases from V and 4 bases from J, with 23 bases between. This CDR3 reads CASSPEGGPPLGETQYF. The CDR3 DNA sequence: TGTGCCAGCAGCCCCGAGGGGGGCCCGCCTTTGGGAGAGACCCAGTACTTC.